The entry below describes one T cell receptor (beta chain). Authors' processing steps: Reference gene primer amplification in the assay estimated nucleated cell counts. TCRdb's copy holds only in-frame clones and misses some; the assay was immunoSEQ multiplex PCR. V, J and clone size reflect that table, while D and trimming were determined from the DNA. The data hold 200,000 to 250,000 clones, with over 70% observed a single time. The record originates from a study of blood T cell repertoires in COVID-19. At the level of the study: Acute and convalescent COVID-19 samples came from the United States, Italy and Spain. PBMCs, B-cell-depleted T cells, or T cells provided the cDNA or gDNA that made up the material.

The CDR3 loop spans 16 amino acids. Germline values: CDR1 MNHEY, CDR2 SMNVEV (reference sequence). Trimming took 6 bases from V and 0 from J, leaving 17 bases between them. This TCR was recovered from a man aged 50-60 years with active or convalescent COVID-19. The chain recombines TRBV27 with TRBJ1-1, with D perhaps TRBD1 (6 bases). The specimen was peripheral blood. CDR3 sequence (DNA): TGTGCCAGCAGCCTGAGAGAGGGGGTAATGAACACTGAAGCTTTCTTT. It yields the protein CASSLREGVMNTEAFF.